Following are 11 T cell receptor beta chains from one sample sequenced in a study of early T cells in non-severe SARS-CoV-2 infection. Each CDR3 protein is one row after TCRdb ran MiXCR on the 5' RACE reads. Of more than 80,000 distinct CDR3 sequences in the sample, approximately 15% were seen once. What was sequenced was whole blood. All receptors derive from an adult who was a healthcare worker with PCR-confirmed SARS-CoV-2 infection or an uninfected control (not recorded which).

This clonotype was counted at least ten times. V is TRBV19 and J is TRBJ2-3; 7 nucleotides match TRBD2. Trimming removed 5 bases from V and 4 bases from J; junction bases left unmatched: 9. The CDR3 covers 15 residues. CDR1 and CDR2 from the germline V gene are LNHDA and SQIVND (reference sequence). This CDR3 reads CASSSGLRGSDTQYF. CDR3 in DNA: TGTGCCAGTAGTTCGGGACTACGCGGCTCAGATACGCAGTATTTT.

J is TRBJ2-1 and V is TRBV6-5; perhaps TRBD1 as D (5 bases). Trimming took off 5 bases at V and 6 bases at J, with 23 bases between the two ends. This CDR3 region has 17 residues. CDR1 is MNHEY, CDR2 SVGAGI, per germline. The CDR3 region is CASSLHHVLDRGNEQFF. The CDR3 DNA is TGTGCCAGCAGTCTCCATCACGTCCTCGATAGGGGCAATGAGCAGTTCTTC.

The genes are TRBV3-1 and TRBJ1-6; TRBD1 is a possible D gene (5 bases). The CDR3 runs to 15 residues. In germline, CDR1 is LGHDT, CDR2 YNNKEL (reference sequence). The ends were cut back, 3 bases at V and 5 bases at J, with 11 bases in the middle. The DNA for the CDR3 is TGTGCCAGCAGCCAGAAGACAGCTGATAATTCACCCCTCCACTTT. This gives the protein CASSQKTADNSPLHF.

At least ten counts were recorded for this clonotype. Compared with germline, one end of the junction differs, possibly owing to a read error. The CDR3 spells CASSPDPGQVRF. CDR3 coding DNA: TGTGCCAGCAGCCCGGATCCGGGACAGGTCCGCTTT. The chain links TRBV7-9 to TRBJ1-6; TRBD1 matches at 8 bases. CDR1 and CDR2 from the germline V gene are SEHNR and FQNEAQ (reference sequence). This CDR3 has 12 amino acids.

This clonotype was observed a handful of times. This chain uses TRBV27 with TRBJ1-2; unclear D gene. The length of the CDR3 is 14 residues. Germline values: CDR1 MNHEY, CDR2 SMNVEV (reference sequence). The V end was cut by 4 bases, the J end by 2 bases, with 11 bases between. The CDR3, as DNA: TGTGCCAGCAGTTCAGTAGGAATCAACTATGGCTACACCTTC. It translates to CASSSVGINYGYTF.

This sequence joins TRBV11-2 and TRBJ2-7; D is perhaps TRBD2 (6 bases). The length of the CDR3 is 14 residues. Germline-derived CDR1 and CDR2 are SGHAT and FQNNGV. The ends were cut back, 5 bases at V and 5 bases at J, with 16 bases in the middle. CDR3 amino acids: CASSPWRDPHEQYF. CDR3 in DNA: TGTGCCAGCAGCCCCTGGCGGGACCCCCACGAGCAGTACTTC.

This clonotype was counted many times. V is TRBV27 and J is TRBJ2-7; D not resolved. The CDR3 totals 14 residues. Germline-derived CDR1 and CDR2 are MNHEY and SMNVEV (reference sequence). The V end lost 0 bases, the J end lost 3 bases, and 9 bases lay between the germline ends. The DNA for the CDR3 is TGTGCCAGCAGTTTATCGAGCACGGGCTACGAGCAGTACTTC. This codes for CASSLSSTGYEQYF.

V is TRBV10-3 and J is TRBJ1-1; D is possibly TRBD1 (5 bases). The germline V and J ends were trimmed by 10 bases and 4 bases, with 16 bases remaining between them. Germline loops: CDR1 ENHRY, CDR2 SYGVKD. This CDR3 is built from 13 residues. CDR3 residues: CATNGGFGTEAFF. DNA of the CDR3: TGTGCCACCAACGGGGGGTTCGGCACTGAAGCTTTCTTT.

This chain uses TRBV5-1 with TRBJ1-1; D is ambiguous. Trimming cost V 0 bases and J 3 bases, with 12 bases left between them. CDR1 and CDR2 from the germline V gene are SGHRS and YFSETQ. The CDR3 loop spans 15 amino acids. The CDR3 region is CASSLGRALDTEAFF. The CDR3 DNA reads TGCGCCAGCAGCTTGGGGCGGGCGCTGGACACTGAAGCTTTCTTT. Combining the CDR3 with reference TRBV5-1 and TRBJ1-1 gives the whole variable domain KAGVTQTPRYLIKTRGQQVTLSCSPISGHRSVSWYQQTPGQGLQFLFEYFSETQRNKGNFPGRFSGRQFSNSRSEMNVSTLELGDSALYLCASSLGRALDTEAFFGQGTRLTVV.

The V gene is TRBV23-1, the J gene TRBJ2-7; 7 positions agree with TRBD1. Being an ORF, TRBV23-1 has a function that is uncertain. The V and J ends lost 4 bases and 2 bases, in that order; junction bases with no gene match: 5. This CDR3 has 14 amino acids. This CDR3 is CASSPGTETYEQYF. The CDR3 DNA reads as TGCGCCAGCAGTCCCGGGACAGAAACCTACGAGCAGTACTTC.

This chain links TRBV11-2 with TRBJ2-1, with 8 positions matching TRBD2. Per germline, CDR1 SGHAT and CDR2 FQNNGV. The CDR3 is 14 amino acids. V shed 1 base and J 9 bases; nucleotides not matched to a gene: 5. For the CDR3, the DNA is TGTGCCAGCAGCTTAGCCGGGAGGGCCGGTGAGCAGTTCTTC. Protein: CASSLAGRAGEQFF.